These 5 T cell receptor beta chains were all obtained from the same sample, sequenced in a study of T cells expressing NK-cell markers. TCRdb reprocessed the 5' RACE reads, with one entry per CDR3 protein and no DNA. In total, the table holds roughly 110,000 distinct CDR3 sequences. Material for sequencing was blood T cells: a sorted CD56 or NKG2C T cell subset, CD4+ or CD8+ T cells, or bulk PBMC T cells (not recorded which). Source of these receptors: a woman between 18 and 70 years old in good health.

This CDR3 is CASINTGELFF. The chain carries TRBV19 and TRBJ2-2. Germline lookup yields CDR1 LNHDA and CDR2 SQIVND (reference sequence). CDR3 size: 11 residues.

The chain is built from TRBV7-9 and TRBJ1-3. Germline V lookup: CDR1 SEHNR, CDR2 FQNEAQ (reference sequence). There are 14 residues in the CDR3. CDR3 region: CASSFTDSGNTIYF.

The gene calls are TRBV9 and TRBJ2-7; TCRdb gives TRBD2 as the D gene, but with no DNA this cannot be confirmed. The germline V gene has CDR1 SGDLS and CDR2 YYNGEE. CDR3 size: 14 residues. The CDR3 sequence is CASSAGTSSYEQYF.

This chain uses TRBV24-1 with TRBJ2-2; the TCRdb D gene call, TRBD1, has no DNA to confirm it. Germline V gives CDR1 KGHDR, CDR2 SFDVKD. The CDR3 contains 15 residues. This CDR3 reads CATSRQGVPTGELFF.

The gene calls are TRBV15 and TRBJ2-5; TCRdb lists TRBD2, though no DNA is available to test this call. In germline, CDR1 is LNHNV, CDR2 YYDKDF (reference sequence). The CDR3 length is 15 residues. The CDR3 sequence: CATSRERGGVETQYF.